This T cell receptor (beta chain) is from a study of blood T cell repertoires in COVID-19. Overall study context: Samples taken during acute and convalescent COVID-19 were collected in the United States, Italy and Spain. Sources were T cells, B-cell-depleted T cells, or PBMCs; the material itself was cDNA or gDNA.

Germline V lookup: CDR1 SGHDN, CDR2 FVKESK. V was trimmed by 1 base and J by 8 bases, leaving 17 bases between them. This CDR3 contains 16 residues. As handled by the study authors: Nucleated cell number was recorded as an estimate derived from reference gene primer amplification. Sequenced by immunoSEQ multiplex PCR; TCRdb stores in-frame clones only, minus some. V and J calls and clone size come straight from that table; D and trimming were deduced from the DNA. The sample contains about 170,000 clones, 80% to 90% of which appear only once. Sequencing used peripheral blood. The genes are TRBV14 and TRBJ2-2; possible D gene TRBD2, 5 bases. The sequence came from a man in his forties who had recovered from COVID-19. Here the CDR3 DNA reads TGTGCCAGCAGCCAAGGAACTGGTAGAGGGAGTGGGGAGCTGTTTTTT. Its translation is CASSQGTGRGSGELFF.